Listed below are T cell receptor beta chains from one sample, sequenced in a study of cytomegalovirus exposure and HLA in healthy donors. Clones were sequenced by immunoSEQ multiplex PCR, and TCRdb holds only the in-frame ones, with some missing. The sample lists some 170,000 clones, approximately 78% occurring once. Sample: PBMCs. Receptors were obtained from a human donor in good health. The CDR3 runs from the conserved cysteine through the conserved F or W. Fields, in order: D gene, V gene, J gene, clone size, CDR3 DNA, CDR3 protein. D genes are given only for firm matches. A row's size may be missing; if present it is once, few, many or a size class.

TRBD2	TRBV11-2	TRBJ2-7	.	TGTGCCAGCAGCACTAGAGCGGGGATCTACGAGCAGTACTTC	CASSTRAGIYEQYF
.	TRBV29-1	TRBJ1-1	.	TGCAGCGCTGAGGGGACGGGGGGAAGTGGCACTGAAGCTTTCTTT	CSAEGTGGSGTEAFF
.	TRBV7-2	TRBJ1-5	.	TGTGCCAGCAGAGGCGGAAAGCAGCCCCAGCATTTT	CASRGGKQPQHF
.	TRBV18	TRBJ1-1	many	TGTGCCAGCTCACCAGCACAGAACACTGAAGCTTTCTTT	CASSPAQNTEAFF
TRBD1	TRBV7-7	TRBJ2-5	.	TGTGCTAGCAGCCTTGACAGGGGCGGGCAAGAGACCCAGTACTTC	CASSLDRGGQETQYF
TRBD2	TRBV9	TRBJ2-3	.	TGTGCCAGCAGCGTAGAGCTGGGGGGGGTCACAGATACGCAGTATTTT	CASSVELGGVTDTQYF
TRBD1	TRBV5-1	TRBJ2-5	once	TGCGCCAGCGGCCTGAGGACAGGGCAGTGGGAGACCCAGTACTTC	CASGLRTGQWETQYF
TRBD1	TRBV7-2	TRBJ1-1	.	TGTGCCAGCAGCTTAGGGGAGACAGGGGGGCGCACTGAAGCTTTCTTT	CASSLGETGGRTEAFF
TRBD1	TRBV7-8	TRBJ1-1	.	TGTGCCAGCAGCCCGGACAGGGCGAGCACTGAAGCTTTCTTT	CASSPDRASTEAFF
.	TRBV28	TRBJ2-2	.	TGTGCCAGCAGTTCCCCCCCCAGGAACACCGGGGAGCTGTTTTTT	CASSSPPRNTGELFF
.	TRBV18	TRBJ1-2	.	TGTGCCAGCTCTTCAGGAATCAGTGACTATGGCTACACCTTC	CASSSGISDYGYTF
TRBD1	TRBV5-4	TRBJ1-1	few	TGTGCCAGCAGCTACAGGACAGGGCGGAACACTGAAGCTTTCTTT	CASSYRTGRNTEAFF
.	TRBV7-2	TRBJ2-3	.	TGTGCCAGCAGCTCGCCGACTACCTTCACAGATACGCAGTATTTT	CASSSPTTFTDTQYF
.	TRBV7-9	TRBJ1-2	few	TGTGCCAGCACCCTCCACAGGGATAACTATGGCTACACCTTC	CASTLHRDNYGYTF
TRBD2	TRBV6-4	TRBJ2-5	.	TGTGCCAGCAGTGACGGACTAGCGGGGGGGCAAGAGACCCAGTACTTC	CASSDGLAGGQETQYF
TRBD1	TRBV7-3	TRBJ2-1	.	TGTGCCAGCAGCCCCACGGGTAGAGGGACAGGGGCGTCCAATGAGCAGTTCTTC	CASSPTGRGTGASNEQFF
TRBD2	TRBV5-8	TRBJ2-1	.	TGTGCCAGCAGCAGCGGACTAGCGGGGGGCTACAATGAGCAGTTCTTC	CASSSGLAGGYNEQFF
.	TRBV2	TRBJ2-7	.	TGTGCCAGCAGGGAGGTCTACAGCTCCTACGAGCAGTACTTC	CASREVYSSYEQYF
TRBD1	TRBV19	TRBJ1-4	.	TGTGCCAGTAGTGTGGGGACAGGACGAGGGAAACTGTTTTTT	CASSVGTGRGKLFF
.	TRBV4-1	TRBJ2-7	.	TGCGCCAGCAGCGAGGGAAAAGGTGCCTACGAGCAGTACTTC	CASSEGKGAYEQYF
.	TRBV14	TRBJ2-5	once	TGTGCCAGCAGCCGGTGGCGGGGGCCCTCCCAAGAGACCCAGTACTTC	CASSRWRGPSQETQYF
TRBD2	TRBV9	TRBJ2-1	.	TGTGCCAGCAGCATTGGGACTAGCGGCCCGGGGCTTAATGAGCAGTTCTTC	CASSIGTSGPGLNEQFF
.	TRBV18	TRBJ2-5	.	TGTGCCAGCTCCCCTGCAGGGACTCGGCAAGAGACCCAGTACTTC	CASSPAGTRQETQYF